A selection of T cell receptor beta chains follows, all from one sample in a study of cytomegalovirus exposure and HLA in healthy donors. Sequencing was performed with immunoSEQ multiplex PCR; in TCRdb, only in-frame clones are kept and a portion is missing. The sample lists around 140,000 clones, roughly 85% occurring once. The specimen was PBMCs. The receptors were gathered from a man aged 35-49 years in good health and CMV-seronegative. Both conserved end residues are part of each CDR3. A D gene is named only where the DNA matches it firmly. Rows may omit the clone size; those that give it use once, few, many or a size class.

v_call,clone_size,d_call,j_call,cdr3_aa,cdr3_nt
TRBV7-2,.,.,TRBJ2-5,CASSPGQQETQYF,TGTGCCAGCAGCCCCGGACAGCAAGAGACCCAGTACTTC
TRBV11-1,.,TRBD1,TRBJ1-2,CASSRRDRAYGYTF,TGTGCCAGCAGCCGAAGGGACAGGGCGTATGGCTACACCTTC
TRBV11-2,.,.,TRBJ2-7,CASSLVDTSYEQYF,TGTGCCAGCAGCTTAGTGGACACCTCCTACGAGCAGTACTTC
TRBV4-3,.,TRBD2,TRBJ2-1,CASSQASSGAHNEQFF,TGCGCCAGCAGCCAAGCTTCTAGCGGGGCCCACAATGAGCAGTTCTTC
TRBV5-1,.,.,TRBJ2-6,CASSPLQDSGANVLTF,TGCGCCAGCAGCCCCCTACAGGACTCTGGGGCCAACGTCCTGACTTTC
TRBV9,few,.,TRBJ2-1,CASSVAGGLYNEQFF,TGTGCCAGCAGCGTAGCGGGCGGACTCTACAATGAGCAGTTCTTC
TRBV5-8,.,TRBD1,TRBJ2-4,CASSRTGTGENIQYF,TGTGCCAGCAGCAGAACCGGGACAGGGGAAAACATTCAGTACTTC
TRBV10-3,.,TRBD1,TRBJ2-5,CAISETQGAEETQYF,TGTGCCATCAGTGAGACCCAGGGGGCCGAAGAGACCCAGTACTTC
TRBV7-9,.,.,TRBJ1-5,CASSDRDTSQPQHF,TGTGCCAGCAGCGACCGGGACACTTCTCAGCCCCAGCATTTT
TRBV6-1,.,TRBD1,TRBJ2-7,CASRPDRGLTEQYF,TGTGCCAGCAGACCGGACAGGGGGCTAACCGAGCAGTACTTC
TRBV2,.,.,TRBJ1-3,CASRIRGQIGNTIYF,TGTGCCAGCAGGATTAGAGGACAGATAGGAAACACCATATATTTT
TRBV7-9,.,.,TRBJ2-2,CASGTPGWGRGELFF,TGTGCCAGCGGCACCCCGGGATGGGGGCGTGGGGAGCTGTTTTTT
TRBV19,.,.,TRBJ2-7,CASSHRGFSEQYF,TGTGCCAGTAGCCATAGAGGTTTTTCCGAGCAGTACTTC
TRBV10-1,.,.,TRBJ1-1,CASKGVVGMNTEAFF,TGCGCCAGCAAAGGGGTGGTGGGTATGAACACTGAAGCTTTCTTT
TRBV2,.,.,TRBJ2-2,CASSVTGAVNGELFF,TGTGCCAGCAGTGTAACAGGCGCTGTTAATGGGGAGCTGTTTTTT
TRBV9,.,TRBD2,TRBJ2-3,CASSVGPLAGGPTDTQYF,TGTGCCAGCAGCGTTGGCCCCTTAGCGGGGGGGCCCACAGATACGCAGTATTTT
TRBV5-1,.,TRBD1,TRBJ1-2,CASSLVSADWDRGGDTF,TGCGCCAGCAGCTTGGTGTCTGCGGATTGGGACAGGGGAGGGGACACCTTC
TRBV27,.,.,TRBJ1-5,CASSLSIGGHNQPQHF,TGTGCCAGCAGTTTATCGATCGGGGGTCACAATCAGCCCCAGCATTTT
TRBV6-5,once,TRBD1,TRBJ2-5,CASSTNRGLVTQYF,TGTGCCAGCAGTACGAACAGGGGTTTGGTGACCCAGTACTTC
TRBV2,once,.,TRBJ2-7,CASGSPGSSWEQYF,TGTGCCAGCGGGAGTCCGGGTTCTTCGTGGGAGCAGTACTTC
TRBV11-2,once,.,TRBJ2-7,CASSLEGREAEQYF,TGTGCCAGCAGCTTAGAGGGCAGGGAGGCCGAGCAGTACTTC
TRBV2,.,.,TRBJ2-2,CASSPTASMNTGELFF,TGTGCCAGCAGCCCGACTGCATCGATGAACACCGGGGAGCTGTTTTTT
TRBV7-9,few,.,TRBJ1-5,CASSPLSNQPQHF,TGTGCCAGCAGTCCACTTAGCAATCAGCCCCAGCATTTT
TRBV9,.,TRBD1,TRBJ2-7,CASSPGTGDSYEQYF,TGTGCCAGCAGCCCCGGGACAGGAGACTCCTACGAGCAGTACTTC
TRBV28,once,.,TRBJ2-3,CASSTTDATQYF,TGTGCCAGCAGTACGACAGATGCTACGCAGTATTTT
TRBV10-3,.,.,TRBJ1-2,CAISEVRAPGYTF,TGTGCCATCAGTGAAGTCAGGGCGCCGGGCTACACCTTC
TRBV4-1,few,TRBD2,TRBJ2-3,CASSQIPGLAGGPPDTQYF,TGCGCCAGCAGCCAAATACCGGGACTAGCGGGGGGGCCCCCAGATACGCAGTATTTT
TRBV7-3,.,.,TRBJ2-1,CASSQGGEQFF,TGTGCCAGCAGTCAAGGGGGTGAGCAGTTCTTC
TRBV10-3,.,.,TRBJ1-4,CAISERRGAPNEKLFF,TGTGCCATCAGTGAGCGGAGGGGCGCCCCTAATGAAAAACTGTTTTTT
TRBV27,.,TRBD2,TRBJ2-3,CASSLSVGGLAGDRDTQYF,TGTGCCAGCAGTTTATCAGTCGGGGGACTAGCGGGGGACCGTGATACGCAGTATTTT
TRBV5-4,.,.,TRBJ2-5,CASSLGPSGEETQYF,TGTGCCAGCAGCTTGGGACCCTCAGGGGAAGAGACCCAGTACTTC
TRBV4-3,.,TRBD1,TRBJ2-2,CASSQGQAANTGELFF,TGCGCCAGCAGCCAGGGACAGGCCGCGAACACCGGGGAGCTGTTTTTT
TRBV29-1,few,.,TRBJ2-2,CSVLPGNTGELFF,TGCAGCGTTCTGCCAGGCAACACCGGGGAGCTGTTTTTT
TRBV29-1,.,.,TRBJ1-5,CSVAQDSSNQPQHF,TGCAGCGTCGCCCAGGACAGTAGCAATCAGCCCCAGCATTTT
TRBV9,.,TRBD2,TRBJ2-7,CASSGRAGGPMNEQYF,TGTGCCAGCAGCGGGAGAGCGGGAGGGCCTATGAACGAGCAGTACTTC
TRBV20-1,.,.,TRBJ1-1,CIRGYRKAFF,TGCATTAGGGGCTACCGGAAAGCTTTCTTT
TRBV7-2,.,TRBD1,TRBJ1-2,CASRLGQGRGYTF,TGTGCCAGCAGACTGGGACAGGGTCGTGGCTACACCTTC
TRBV4-1,.,.,TRBJ2-5,CASRGPGAGETQYF,TGCGCCAGCAGAGGCCCAGGGGCGGGAGAGACCCAGTACTTC
TRBV28,.,.,TRBJ1-6,CASKGDFLYNSPLHF,TGTGCCAGCAAAGGGGACTTCCTCTATAATTCACCCCTCCACTTT
TRBV2,.,.,TRBJ2-1,CASSKAGSSSYNEQFF,TGTGCCAGCAGTAAAGCCGGGTCAAGCTCCTACAATGAGCAGTTCTTC
TRBV7-3,.,TRBD2,TRBJ2-5,CASSRGGLETQYF,TGTGCCAGCAGCCGGGGGGGACTGGAGACCCAGTACTTC
TRBV7-3,.,.,TRBJ2-1,CASSLISDNEQFF,TGTGCCAGCAGCTTAATATCCGACAATGAGCAGTTCTTC
TRBV29-1,.,.,TRBJ2-7,CSVYTDISYEQYF,TGCAGCGTTTACACGGACATTTCCTACGAGCAGTACTTC
TRBV28,.,TRBD1,TRBJ2-1,CASIPDRPSSYNEQFF,TGTGCCAGCATTCCGGACAGGCCCAGCTCCTACAATGAGCAGTTCTTC
TRBV6-1,few,.,TRBJ2-1,CASSESVNNEQFF,TGTGCCAGCAGTGAGTCGGTGAACAATGAGCAGTTCTTC
TRBV7-9,.,TRBD2,TRBJ2-2,CASSQLAGVPGELFF,TGTGCCAGCAGTCAACTAGCGGGGGTCCCCGGGGAGCTGTTTTTT
TRBV7-2,few,TRBD2,TRBJ2-7,CASSLLAGGSNEQYF,TGTGCCAGCAGCTTACTAGCGGGGGGGAGCAACGAGCAGTACTTC
TRBV19,once,TRBD1,TRBJ1-3,CASSNRQGEAGNTIYF,TGTGCCAGTAGTAACAGACAGGGGGAAGCTGGAAACACCATATATTTT
TRBV27,.,TRBD1,TRBJ1-3,CASSRTGGAGNTIYF,TGTGCCAGCAGTCGGACAGGGGGGGCTGGAAACACCATATATTTT
TRBV2,.,.,TRBJ1-5,CASSLQGLNQPQHF,TGTGCCAGCAGTCTACAGGGATTGAATCAGCCCCAGCATTTT
TRBV9,.,TRBD1,TRBJ2-1,CASSVGTGRHNEQFF,TGTGCCAGCAGCGTAGGGACAGGGCGTCACAATGAGCAGTTCTTC
TRBV5-1,.,TRBD2,TRBJ2-1,CASSQGLAGGDEQFF,TGCGCCAGCAGCCAGGGACTAGCGGGGGGTGATGAGCAGTTCTTC
TRBV5-1,.,TRBD1,TRBJ1-2,CASSPTGADYGYTF,TGCGCCAGCAGTCCGACAGGGGCGGACTATGGCTACACCTTC